The 7 T cell receptor beta chains listed next were all sequenced from one sample in a study of T cell repertoires in cytomegalovirus infection (dated by TCRdb to the late 2010s). No antigen has been identified for these receptors. TCRdb lists the instrument as Illumina HiSeq 1500. In TCRdb, the public reads were trimmed at Q25 with fastp and aligned with MiXCR, with productive beta chains retained. Rows are combined by CDR3 protein, so each entry shows the most common genes and DNA. Across this sample there are about a million distinct CDR3 sequences, with 31% seen only once. The leading ten clones occupy over 13% of the sample. The treatment or condition label, read with the paper, signifies: in vitro stimulation with specific CMV peptide epitopes to enrich CMV-specific T cells. The sample consisted of cultured CD8+ T cells from PBMCs, taken from culture after CMV antigen stimulation. The receptors here all came from a human donor in good health (CMV status not recorded). Some clones in this sample may be carry-over from other donors' samples.

This clonotype has only a few counts. The chain recombines TRBV5-4 with TRBJ2-7; tentative D call: TRBD1 (6 bases). The V gene lost 1 base and the J gene lost 3 bases, with 17 bases spanning the gap. Germline V gene data show CDR1 as SGHNT and CDR2 as YYREEE (reference sequence). The CDR3 covers 16 residues. This CDR3 is CASSLLPGHSFYEQYF. Written as DNA, the CDR3 is TGTGCCAGCAGCTTGTTGCCGGGACACTCATTCTACGAGCAGTACTTC.

The rearrangement joins TRBV27 to TRBJ2-5; D unresolved. Between the trimmed V and J ends, which lost 6 bases and 2 bases, there was a span of 22 bases. CDR1 MNHEY and CDR2 SMNVEV come from the germline V gene (reference sequence). The CDR3 runs 17 residues. CDR3 amino acids: CASSSFPQRLGQETQYF. The CDR3 region has the DNA TGTGCCAGCAGCAGCTTCCCTCAGAGGTTGGGTCAAGAGACCCAGTACTTC.

The chain employs TRBV2 and TRBJ2-1; the match to TRBD2 covers 15 bases. The CDR3 is 16 amino acids. CDR1 and CDR2 (germline): SNHLY, FYNNEI. The J segment lost 12 bases and the V segment lost 0 bases, leaving 6 bases of the junction unmatched. CDR3 sequence: CASSEAGGLAGGGQFF. Here the CDR3 DNA reads TGTGCCAGCAGTGAAGCCGGGGGACTAGCGGGGGGAGGGCAGTTCTTC.

J is TRBJ1-2 and V is TRBV2, with TRBD1 matching over 9 bases. Germline CDR1 reads SNHLY; CDR2 reads FYNNEI. Losses at the gene ends were 6 bases for V and 6 bases for J; bases not matched to a gene: 8. The CDR3 has 14 amino acids. CDR3 nucleotide sequence: TGTGCCAGCAGCCTCAGGACAGGGGTTCATGGCTACACCTTC. The encoded protein is CASSLRTGVHGYTF.

This clonotype was detected only a few times. The V call is TRBV6-2 or TRBV6-3, the J call TRBJ1-1; no firm D call. This CDR3 region has 14 residues. V lost 2 bases and J 3 bases, leaving 10 bases between the germline ends. Germline V gene lookup returns CDR1 MNHEY and CDR2 SVGEGT. The CDR3 DNA sequence: TGTGCCAGCAGTTACGGCCCCGGGTACACTGAAGCTTTCTTT. Translation gives CASSYGPGYTEAFF.

The chain is built from TRBV28 and TRBJ2-5, with a possible D match to TRBD1 (5 bases). CDR1 and CDR2 (germline): MDHEN, SYDVKM. The CDR3 extends over 16 amino acids. V shed 2 bases and J shed 0 bases, with 13 bases lying between them. The CDR3, as DNA: TGTGCCAGCAGTTTAGGGGCAGACCCGTACCAAGAGACCCAGTACTTC. Protein product: CASSLGADPYQETQYF.

This clonotype was detected a few times. V is TRBV20-1 and J is TRBJ2-4, with 7 positions matching TRBD1. Germline loops: CDR1 DFQATT, CDR2 SNEGSKA (reference sequence). Trimming took 6 bases from V and 2 from J; bases not matched to a gene: 10. This CDR3 has 15 residues. Here the CDR3 reads CSATDRQGSKNIQYF. The CDR3 region has the DNA TGCAGTGCGACAGATAGACAGGGCTCCAAAAACATTCAGTACTTC.